The 13 T cell receptor beta chains given below trace back to one sample, sequenced in a study of regulatory T cells in long-lasting Graves disease. Arm-PCR of CDR3 regions and iRepertoire HTBI primers were used to build TCR beta libraries. From the multiplex PCR reads, TCRdb called clonotypes with MiXCR, one entry per CDR3 protein. The sample has 500,000 to 700,000 distinct CDR3 sequences; approximately 15% are singletons. Time point described: newly diagnosed GD, antithyroid drugs for less than 3 months. Construction of the TCR library relied on RNA isolated from PBMCs. The sample was also reused in another study, on T cells in Graves' hyperthyroidism and ophthalmopathy.

The sequenced sample was peripheral blood mononuclear cells (PBMCs), obtained at new diagnosis, from a patient treated with antithyroid drugs. These receptors were collected from a woman in her twenties or thirties with Graves disease.

This clonotype occurred many times. J is TRBJ2-1 and V is TRBV12-3 or TRBV12-4, with a weak D call TRBD2 (5 bases). V dropped 7 bases and J dropped 2 bases, with 9 bases sitting between them. The length of the CDR3 is 13 residues. This chain's CDR3 is CASKEVTYNEQFF. CDR3 sequence (DNA): TGTGCCAGCAAGGAGGTCACCTACAATGAGCAGTTCTTC.

This clonotype was counted ten times or more. J is TRBJ1-1 and V is TRBV11-2; D remains unclear. The CDR3 totals 14 residues. Trimming removed 4 bases at V and 0 bases at J, with 9 bases between. Germline CDR1 SGHAT, CDR2 FQNNGV. The CDR3 bases are TGTGCCAGCAGCTCCGAAGGGCTGAACACTGAAGCTTTCTTT. Protein sequence: CASSSEGLNTEAFF.

The rearrangement joins TRBV2 to TRBJ2-2; D possibly corresponds to TRBD2 (6 bases). Per the germline V gene, CDR1 is SNHLY and CDR2 is FYNNEI. V lost 9 bases and J lost 6, with 32 bases in between. The CDR3 spans 19 residues. The CDR3 DNA follows: TGTGCCAGATCTTCAGATAGAATTTCGGCGGGGAAGAGCGCCGGGGAGCTGTTTTTT. Its translation: CARSSDRISAGKSAGELFF.

About this clonotype: This may be a read error: a much more frequent sequence differs by one nucleotide. This rearrangement joins TRBV28 to TRBJ1-6, with D uncertain. Per germline, CDR1 MDHEN and CDR2 SYDVKM. CDR3 size: 13 residues. The CDR3 here is CASSLWTDTPPHF. The CDR3 nucleotides are TGTGCCAGCAGTTTATGGACGGATACACCCCCCCACTTT.

There are many counts of this clonotype. This chain uses TRBV2 with TRBJ2-7; 9 nucleotides match TRBD2. The V gene end was trimmed by 5 bases and the J gene end by 3 bases; junction bases not matched to a gene: 5. Per germline, CDR1 SNHLY and CDR2 FYNNEI. This CDR3 contains 14 residues. CDR3 coding DNA: TGTGCCAGCAGTCGACTAGCGGCTCTCTACGAGCAGTACTTC. Amino acids: CASSRLAALYEQYF.

This clonotype was counted ten times or more. This chain uses TRBV10-3 with TRBJ1-1; tentative D call: TRBD1 (5 bases). This CDR3 contains 13 residues. Germline V gene data show CDR1 as ENHRY and CDR2 as SYGVKD. V was trimmed by 8 bases and J by 6 bases, leaving 16 bases between them. The CDR3 DNA is TGTGCCATCGGGGGATTAGACAGATCTGAAGCTTTCTTT. Protein product: CAIGGLDRSEAFF.

The rearrangement links TRBV7-2 to TRBJ1-6; D not resolved. Germline CDR1 SGHTA, CDR2 FQGNSA. V lost 6 bases and J lost 7, with 16 bases in between. This CDR3 has 15 amino acids. The CDR3 loop reads CASSYGSQTNSPLHF. The CDR3 bases are TGTGCCAGCAGTTATGGGAGTCAGACAAATTCACCCCTCCACTTT.

This clonotype was observed a few times. The chain combines TRBV9 with TRBJ2-7, with D unclear. The length of the CDR3 is 15 residues. CDR1 is SGDLS, CDR2 YYNGEE, per germline. Trimming took off 0 bases at V and 1 base at J, with 11 bases between the two ends. The CDR3 spells CASSVGRTGSYEQYF. Here the CDR3 DNA reads TGTGCCAGCAGCGTAGGGCGGACCGGATCCTACGAGCAGTACTTC.

This clonotype was counted ten times or more. The rearrangement links TRBV12-3 or TRBV12-4 to TRBJ1-1; D is undetermined. The V end lost 8 bases, the J end lost 1 base, and 11 bases lay between the germline ends. CDR3 length: 13 residues. CDR3 protein: CASLYAQNTEAFF. DNA of the CDR3: TGTGCCAGCCTGTACGCACAGAACACTGAAGCTTTCTTT.

This sequence joins TRBV5-4 and TRBJ2-1; 10 bases map to TRBD2. Per germline, CDR1 SGHNT and CDR2 YYREEE (reference sequence). Unmatched junction bases numbered 10, after V lost 3 bases and J lost 4 bases. This CDR3 comprises 17 residues. This CDR3 reads CASSSRLETSGYNEQFF. The DNA for the CDR3 is TGTGCCAGCAGCTCGCGTCTAGAGACTAGCGGGTACAATGAGCAGTTCTTC.

This clonotype was observed many times. The rearrangement uses TRBV7-9 and TRBJ1-4; D not certain. Germline CDR1 reads SEHNR; CDR2 reads FQNEAQ (reference sequence). The CDR3 runs to 16 residues. The V and J ends lost 6 bases and 1 base respectively, with 15 bases between them. Written as DNA, the CDR3 is TGTGCCAGCAGTTCTGGGCCCGGGGTAACTAATGAAAAACTGTTTTTT. Amino acid sequence: CASSSGPGVTNEKLFF.

This clonotype appeared many times. The chain carries TRBV7-2 and TRBJ2-5, with 7 bases fitting TRBD1. The CDR3 has 12 amino acids. Trimming at V came to 1 base and at J to 9 bases, leaving 2 bases not matched to a gene. Germline V lookup: CDR1 SGHTA, CDR2 FQGNSA. CDR3 protein: CASSLVQGAQYF. In DNA form, the CDR3 reads TGTGCCAGCAGCTTAGTCCAGGGGGCCCAGTACTTC. The complete variable domain, with remaining parts taken from reference TRBV7-2 and TRBJ2-5, reads GAGVSQSPSNKVTEKGKDVELRCDPISGHTALYWYRQSLGQGLEFLIYFQGNSAPDKSGLPSDRFSAERTGGSVSTLTIQRTQQEDSAVYLCASSLVQGAQYFGPGTRLLVL.

The chain uses TRBV10-3 and TRBJ2-2; D not resolved. Trimming took 2 bases from V and 2 from J, leaving 9 bases between them. Germline V gene sequence: CDR1 ENHRY, CDR2 SYGVKD. CDR3 length equals 15 residues. The CDR3: CAISERGVNTGELFF. CDR3 bases: TGTGCCATCAGTGAGCGCGGAGTAAACACCGGGGAGCTGTTTTTT.